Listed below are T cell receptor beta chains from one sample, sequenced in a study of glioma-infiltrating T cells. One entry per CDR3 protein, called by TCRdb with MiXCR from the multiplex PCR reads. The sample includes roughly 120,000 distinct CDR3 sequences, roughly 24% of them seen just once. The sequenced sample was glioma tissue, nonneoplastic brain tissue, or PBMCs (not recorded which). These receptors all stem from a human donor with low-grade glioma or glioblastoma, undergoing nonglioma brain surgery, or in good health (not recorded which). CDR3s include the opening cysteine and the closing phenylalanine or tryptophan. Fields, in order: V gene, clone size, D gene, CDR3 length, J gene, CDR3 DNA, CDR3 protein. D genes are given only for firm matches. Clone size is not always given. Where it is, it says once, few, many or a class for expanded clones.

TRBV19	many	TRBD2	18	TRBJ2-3	TGTGCCAGTAGTTTCGGTTTTAGCGGGAGTCGAAGCACAGATACGCAGTATTTT	CASSFGFSGSRSTDTQYF
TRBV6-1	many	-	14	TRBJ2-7	TGTGCCAGCAGTTGGCAGCCAAGCTCCTACGAGCAGTACTTC	CASSWQPSSYEQYF
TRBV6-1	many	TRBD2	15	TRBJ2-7	TGTGCCAGCAGTGACTCAAGCGGGAGCACCTACGAGCAGTACTTC	CASSDSSGSTYEQYF
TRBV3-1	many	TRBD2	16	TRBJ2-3	TGTGCCAGCAGCCAATTACTAGCGGGAGGTAAAGATACGCAGTATTTT	CASSQLLAGGKDTQYF
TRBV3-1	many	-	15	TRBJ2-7	TGTGCCAGCAGCCATGAGGGAATAGGCTCCTACGAGCAGTACTTC	CASSHEGIGSYEQYF
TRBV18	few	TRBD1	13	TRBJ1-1	TGTGCCACCCGGACAGGGGAGGGGACTGAAGCTTTCTTT	CATRTGEGTEAFF
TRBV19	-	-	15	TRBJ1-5	TGTGCCAGCCGGGACCGAGACAGGAGCAATCAGCCCCAGCATTTT	CASRDRDRSNQPQHF
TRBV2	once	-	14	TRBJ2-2	TGTGCCGGCAGTGGGGGGTTGCGGACCGGGGAGCTGTTTTTT	CAGSGGLRTGELFF
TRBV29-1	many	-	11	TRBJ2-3	TGCAGCGTCCGTCTCACAGATACGCAGTATTTT	CSVRLTDTQYF
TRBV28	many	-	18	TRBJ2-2	TGTGCCAGCAGCCTCGGACAGCTAAAGGGGAAGAACACCGGGGAGCTGTTTTTT	CASSLGQLKGKNTGELFF
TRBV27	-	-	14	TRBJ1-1	TGTGCCAGCAGTCACGGACAGAAGAACACTGAGGCTTTCTTT	CASSHGQKNTEAFF
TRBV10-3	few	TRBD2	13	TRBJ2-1	TGTGCCACCAGACTAGCGGTCTACAATGAGCAGTTCTTC	CATRLAVYNEQFF
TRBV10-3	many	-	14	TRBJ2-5	TGTGCCATCAGTGGGACAGTCTACCAAGAGACCCAGTACTTC	CAISGTVYQETQYF
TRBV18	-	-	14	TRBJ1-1	TGTGCCAGCTCACCACCGTACGTCGGGACTGAAGCTTTCTTT	CASSPPYVGTEAFF
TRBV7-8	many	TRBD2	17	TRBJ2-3	TGTGCCAGCAGCTTAGAAGTGGGCGGGAGAAGAACAGATACGCAGTATTTT	CASSLEVGGRRTDTQYF
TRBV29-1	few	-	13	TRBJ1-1	TGCAGCGTTGAAGGGGTCTTGAACACTGAAGCTTTCTTT	CSVEGVLNTEAFF
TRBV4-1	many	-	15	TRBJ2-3	TGCGCCAGCAGCTGGGCCGGCGGGCACACAGATACGCAGTATTTT	CASSWAGGHTDTQYF
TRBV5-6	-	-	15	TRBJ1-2	TGTGCCAGCAGCTTTGGGTCTGGGGGGAACTATGGCTACACCTTC	CASSFGSGGNYGYTF
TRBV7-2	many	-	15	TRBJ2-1	TGTGCCAGCAGCCTGGCGCGCGGGGTCTACAATGAGCAGTTCTTC	CASSLARGVYNEQFF
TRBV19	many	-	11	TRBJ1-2	TGTGCCAGTAGTACCGCCTCAGGCTACACCTTC	CASSTASGYTF
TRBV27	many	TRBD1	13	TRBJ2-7	TGTGCCAGCAGTGCGTCAACAGGGGACGAGCAGTACTTC	CASSASTGDEQYF
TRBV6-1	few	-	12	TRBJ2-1	TGTGCCAGCACCCTCGAGTTCGGTGAGCAGTTCTTC	CASTLEFGEQFF